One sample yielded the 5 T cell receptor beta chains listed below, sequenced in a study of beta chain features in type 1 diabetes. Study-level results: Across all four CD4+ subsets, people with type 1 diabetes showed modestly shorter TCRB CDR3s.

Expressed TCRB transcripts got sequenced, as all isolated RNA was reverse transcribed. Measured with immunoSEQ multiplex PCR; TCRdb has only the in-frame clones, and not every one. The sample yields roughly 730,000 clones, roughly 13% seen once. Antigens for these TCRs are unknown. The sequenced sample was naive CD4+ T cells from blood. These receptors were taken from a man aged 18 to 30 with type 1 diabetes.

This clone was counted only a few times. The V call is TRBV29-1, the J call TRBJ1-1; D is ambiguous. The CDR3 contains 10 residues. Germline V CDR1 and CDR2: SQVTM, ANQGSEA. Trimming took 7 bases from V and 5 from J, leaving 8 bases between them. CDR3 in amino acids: CSAHQTEAFF. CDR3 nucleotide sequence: TGCAGCGCCCACCAAACTGAAGCTTTCTTT.

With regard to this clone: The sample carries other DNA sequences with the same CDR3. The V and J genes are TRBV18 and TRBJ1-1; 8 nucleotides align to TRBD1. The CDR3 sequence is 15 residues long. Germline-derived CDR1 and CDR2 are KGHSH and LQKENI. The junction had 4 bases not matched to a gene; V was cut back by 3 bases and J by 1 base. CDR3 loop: CASSPRTGPNTEAFF. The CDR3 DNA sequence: TGTGCCAGCTCACCGCGGACAGGGCCGAACACTGAAGCTTTCTTT.

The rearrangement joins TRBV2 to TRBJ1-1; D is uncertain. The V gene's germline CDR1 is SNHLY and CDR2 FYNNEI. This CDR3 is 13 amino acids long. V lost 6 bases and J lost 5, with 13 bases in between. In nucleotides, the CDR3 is TGTGCCAGCAGCCCCGAGGTTACAACTGAAGCTTTCTTT. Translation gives CASSPEVTTEAFF.

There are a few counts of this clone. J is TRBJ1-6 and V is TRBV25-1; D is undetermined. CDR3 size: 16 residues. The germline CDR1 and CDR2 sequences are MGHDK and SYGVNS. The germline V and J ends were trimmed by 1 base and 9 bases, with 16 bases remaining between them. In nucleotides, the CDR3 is TGTGCCAGCAGTGAATTCCGTGGTTCCCAAGCTTCACCCCTCCACTTT. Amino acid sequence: CASSEFRGSQASPLHF.

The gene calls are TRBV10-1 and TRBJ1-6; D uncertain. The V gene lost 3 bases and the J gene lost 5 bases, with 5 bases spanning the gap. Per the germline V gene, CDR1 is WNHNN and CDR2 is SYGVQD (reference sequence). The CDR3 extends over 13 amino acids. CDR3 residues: CASSDLDNSPLHF. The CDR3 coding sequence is TGCGCCAGCAGTGATCTGGATAATTCACCCCTCCACTTT.